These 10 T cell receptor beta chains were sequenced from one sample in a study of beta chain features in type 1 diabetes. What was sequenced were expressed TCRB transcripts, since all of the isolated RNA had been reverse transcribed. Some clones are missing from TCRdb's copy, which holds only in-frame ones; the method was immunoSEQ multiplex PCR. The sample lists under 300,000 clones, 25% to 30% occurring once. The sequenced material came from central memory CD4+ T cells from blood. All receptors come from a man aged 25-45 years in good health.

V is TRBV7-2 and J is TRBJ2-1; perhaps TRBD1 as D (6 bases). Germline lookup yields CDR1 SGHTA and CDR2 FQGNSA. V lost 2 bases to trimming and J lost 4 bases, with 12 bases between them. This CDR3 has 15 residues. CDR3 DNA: TGTGCCAGCAGCTTAACAGGGACGGGGTACAATGAGCAGTTCTTC. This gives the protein CASSLTGTGYNEQFF.

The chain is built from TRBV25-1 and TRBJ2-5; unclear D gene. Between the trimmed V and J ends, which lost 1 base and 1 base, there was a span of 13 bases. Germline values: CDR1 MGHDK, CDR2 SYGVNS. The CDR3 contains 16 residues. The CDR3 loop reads CASSELRLPGQETQYF. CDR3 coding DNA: TGTGCCAGCAGTGAATTAAGGCTCCCGGGCCAAGAGACCCAGTACTTC.

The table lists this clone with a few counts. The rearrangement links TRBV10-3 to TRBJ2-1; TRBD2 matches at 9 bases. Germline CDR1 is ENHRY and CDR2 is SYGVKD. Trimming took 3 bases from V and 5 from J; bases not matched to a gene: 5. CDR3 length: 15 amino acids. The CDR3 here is CAISDSGGLHNEQFF. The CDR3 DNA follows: TGTGCCATCAGTGATAGCGGGGGCCTTCACAATGAGCAGTTCTTC.

CDR3: CASSKDRGSDEQYF. The DNA of the CDR3 is TGCGCCAGCAGCAAGGACAGGGGGAGTGACGAGCAGTACTTC. The chain combines TRBV5-1 with TRBJ2-7; 10 bases are a match to TRBD1. The CDR3 runs to 14 residues. V was pared by 4 bases and J by 5 bases, with 6 bases of the junction left unmatched. Germline values: CDR1 SGHRS, CDR2 YFSETQ.

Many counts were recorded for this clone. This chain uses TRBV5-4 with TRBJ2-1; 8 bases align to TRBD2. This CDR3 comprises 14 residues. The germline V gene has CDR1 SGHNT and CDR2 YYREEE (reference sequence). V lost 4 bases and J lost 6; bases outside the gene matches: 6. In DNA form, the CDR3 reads TGTGCCAGCAGCCCTGCCACTAGCGGCAATGAGCAGTTCTTC. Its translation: CASSPATSGNEQFF.

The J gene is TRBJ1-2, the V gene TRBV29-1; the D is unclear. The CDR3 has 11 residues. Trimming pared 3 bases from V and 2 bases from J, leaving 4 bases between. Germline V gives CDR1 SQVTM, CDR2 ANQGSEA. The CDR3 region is CSVDGNYGYTF. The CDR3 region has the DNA TGCAGCGTTGACGGGAACTATGGCTACACCTTC.

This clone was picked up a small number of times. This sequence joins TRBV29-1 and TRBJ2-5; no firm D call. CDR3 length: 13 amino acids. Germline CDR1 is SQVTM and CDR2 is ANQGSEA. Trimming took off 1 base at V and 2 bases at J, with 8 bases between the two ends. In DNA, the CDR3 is TGCAGCGTTGAAGCGAGCGCTCAAGAGACCCAGTACTTC. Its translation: CSVEASAQETQYF.

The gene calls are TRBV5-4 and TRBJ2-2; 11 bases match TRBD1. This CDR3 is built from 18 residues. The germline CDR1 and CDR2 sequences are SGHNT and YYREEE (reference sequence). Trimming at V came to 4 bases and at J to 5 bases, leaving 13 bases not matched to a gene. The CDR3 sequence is CASSTPKPGTGGTGELFF. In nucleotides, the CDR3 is TGTGCCAGCAGCACACCAAAGCCTGGGACAGGGGGAACCGGGGAGCTGTTTTTT.

The CDR3: CASSQERPANTGELFF. The DNA of the CDR3 is TGCGCCAGCAGCCAGGAGCGGCCAGCGAACACCGGGGAGCTGTTTTTT. The J gene is TRBJ2-2, the V gene TRBV4-3; perhaps TRBD2 as D (5 bases). Trimming cost V 3 bases and J 0 bases, with 11 bases left between them. The germline gives CDR1 LGHNA, CDR2 YSLEER. The CDR3 spans 16 residues.

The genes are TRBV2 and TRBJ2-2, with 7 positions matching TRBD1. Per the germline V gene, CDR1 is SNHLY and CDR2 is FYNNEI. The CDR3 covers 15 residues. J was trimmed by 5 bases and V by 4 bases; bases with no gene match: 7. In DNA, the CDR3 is TGTGCCAGCAGTGGACAGGGACCGTGGACCGGGGAGCTGTTTTTT. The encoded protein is CASSGQGPWTGELFF.